These 23 T cell receptor beta chains were all obtained from the same sample, sequenced in a study of blood T cell repertoires in COVID-19 (TCRdb year 2020). Library preparation employed the immunoSEQ multiplex PCR assay. The table comes from immuneACCESS by way of TCRdb, which keeps in-frame sequences with V and J called. Part of the clones is missing from these tables; in studies checked, under half for an unresolved V gene and the rest for unknown reasons. For this sample there are approximately 93,000 clones; about 76% appear just once. Together, the top ten hold roughly a tenth of the sample. Sequencing input: peripheral blood. The receptors derive from a woman older than 75 with acute or convalescent COVID-19.

This clone appeared many times. The CDR3 region is CASQTRTSGYTSTDTQYF. CDR3 sequence (DNA): TGTGCCAGCCAAACCCGGACTAGCGGCTACACTAGCACAGATACGCAGTATTTT. The rearrangement uses TRBV27 and TRBJ2-3, with 10 bases that match TRBD2. The CDR3 has 18 amino acids. CDR1 is MNHEY and CDR2 is SMNVEV in the germline V gene (reference sequence). V gave up 8 bases and J gave up 0 bases; unmatched junction bases: 14.

This clone was detected only a few times. The chain carries TRBV7-9 and TRBJ2-3, with 11 positions matching TRBD2. Trimming cost V 2 bases and J 6 bases; bases outside gene matches: 7. The CDR3 is made up of 16 amino acids. Germline V lookup: CDR1 SEHNR, CDR2 FQNEAQ (reference sequence). The CDR3, as DNA: TGTGCCAGCAGCTTACGGACTAGCGGGCCGTCTGATACGCAGTATTTT. Its protein is CASSLRTSGPSDTQYF.

DNA of the CDR3: TGTGCCAGCAGCGAGGGACAGGCTAAAACTGAAGCTTTCTTT. This gives the protein CASSEGQAKTEAFF. The rearrangement joins TRBV7-9 to TRBJ1-1, with 8 nucleotides matching TRBD1. V lost 5 bases and J lost 5; bases outside the gene matches: 7. The length of the CDR3 is 14 residues. Per germline, CDR1 SEHNR and CDR2 FQNEAQ (reference sequence).

The rearrangement joins TRBV5-6 to TRBJ1-2; perhaps TRBD1 as D (5 bases). The CDR3 totals 14 residues. V lost 4 bases and J 5 bases, leaving 15 bases between the germline ends. CDR1 is SGHDT, CDR2 YYEEEE, per germline. This CDR3 is CASSRGGEEYGYTF. The CDR3 nucleotides are TGTGCCAGCAGCCGGGGAGGGGAGGAATATGGCTACACCTTC. The full variable domain, completed using reference TRBV5-6 and TRBJ1-2, is DAGVTQSPTHLIKTRGQQVTLRCSPKSGHDTVSWYQQALGQGPQFIFQYYEEEERQRGNFPDRFSGHQFPNYSSELNVNALLLGDSALYLCASSRGGEEYGYTFGSGTRLTVV.

This clone was seen only a few times. The chain is built from TRBV19 and TRBJ1-5; 8 bases line up with TRBD1. The CDR3 has 16 amino acids. V was pared by 4 bases and J by 6 bases, with 11 bases of the junction left unmatched. Germline CDR1 reads LNHDA; CDR2 reads SQIVND (reference sequence). The DNA of the CDR3 is TGTGCCAGTAGTACCCGAGACAGGGGAGGGGGTCAGCCCCAGCATTTT. The encoded protein is CASSTRDRGGGQPQHF.

CDR3 protein: CSVRMNSNQPQHF. The CDR3 DNA follows: TGCAGCGTGAGGATGAATAGCAATCAGCCCCAGCATTTT. The V and J genes are TRBV29-1 and TRBJ1-5; D not certain. The CDR3 covers 13 residues. Germline V gene lookup returns CDR1 SQVTM and CDR2 ANQGSEA. Trimming took 6 bases from V and 0 from J, leaving 9 bases between them.

The J gene is TRBJ2-7, the V gene TRBV7-2; the D is unclear. CDR1 is SGHTA, CDR2 FQGNSA, per germline. The length of the CDR3 is 15 residues. V was clipped by 4 bases and J by 1 base, with 14 bases between them. The DNA for the CDR3 is TGTGCCAGCAGCTACGGGTCGGCCGGATCCTACGAGCAGTACTTC. As protein: CASSYGSAGSYEQYF.

The rearrangement links TRBV30 to TRBJ2-1, with D perhaps TRBD2 (6 bases). V lost 1 base, J lost 7 bases, and 8 bases lay in between. CDR1 and CDR2 from the germline V gene are GTSNPN and SVGIG (reference sequence). This CDR3 has 12 amino acids. Written as DNA, the CDR3 is TGTGCCTGGAGTGCGACTAGAAATGAGCAGTTCTTC. Its protein product is CAWSATRNEQFF. Combining the CDR3 with reference TRBV30 and TRBJ2-1 gives the whole variable domain SQTIHQWPATLVQPVGSPLSLECTVEGTSNPNLYWYRQAAGRGLQLLFYSVGIGQISSEVPQNLSASRPQDRQFILSSKKLLLSDSGFYLCAWSATRNEQFFGPGTRLTVL.

The genes are TRBV29-1 and TRBJ1-2; D unclear. V was shortened by 4 bases and J by 3 bases, with 6 bases between the two germline ends. The CDR3 consists of 11 residues. Germline V gives CDR1 SQVTM, CDR2 ANQGSEA. As DNA, the CDR3 is TGCAGCGTTGTTCAGGACTATGGCTACACCTTC. The encoded protein is CSVVQDYGYTF.

As for this clone: The sample contains more than one DNA sequence encoding this CDR3. The chain combines TRBV24-1 with TRBJ2-5; D gene unclear. The CDR3 totals 12 residues. Trimming removed 1 base at V and 5 bases at J, with 4 bases between. Germline V gene lookup returns CDR1 KGHDR and CDR2 SFDVKD. The CDR3 sequence is CATSDFRETQYF. DNA for the CDR3: TGTGCCACCAGTGATTTCAGGGAGACCCAGTACTTC.

The table lists this clone with a count of one. The V gene is TRBV19, the J gene TRBJ1-5, with D possibly being TRBD1 (6 bases). Per the germline V gene, CDR1 is LNHDA and CDR2 is SQIVND (reference sequence). This CDR3 region has 15 residues. V was cut by 4 bases and J by 1 base, with 11 bases left in between. CDR3 loop: CASSNPGVSNQPQHF. The CDR3 coding sequence is TGTGCCAGTAGTAATCCAGGGGTCAGCAATCAGCCCCAGCATTTT.

The CDR3 coding sequence is TGTGCCAGCCACAGGGGAAATTCACCCCTCCACTTT. Its translation: CASHRGNSPLHF. V usage is TRBV28 and J usage is TRBJ1-6; 7 positions match TRBD1. The CDR3 is made up of 12 amino acids. Germline V gene data show CDR1 as MDHEN and CDR2 as SYDVKM. V dropped 8 bases and J dropped 7; count of bases not matched to a gene: 2.

This clone was seen just once. The chain combines TRBV28 with TRBJ2-3; D is undetermined. This CDR3 has 13 residues. Per the germline V gene, CDR1 is MDHEN and CDR2 is SYDVKM. V lost 5 bases and J lost 1, with 7 bases in between. CDR3 nucleotides: TGTGCCAGCAGTACCGGAGGCACAGATACGCAGTATTTT. It yields the protein CASSTGGTDTQYF.

This clone was seen just once. The chain is built from TRBV10-3 and TRBJ2-3, with D possibly TRBD1 on 5 matching bases. This CDR3 is 14 amino acids long. Germline V gene lookup returns CDR1 ENHRY and CDR2 SYGVKD. V lost 2 bases and J 6 bases, leaving 12 bases between the germline ends. DNA of the CDR3: TGTGCCATCAGTGAGAGGCAGGGTAGTGATACGCAGTATTTT. Encoded protein: CAISERQGSDTQYF.

The chain combines TRBV29-1 with TRBJ1-5; the D gene is possibly TRBD1 (5 bases). V was clipped by 2 bases and J by 8 bases, with 13 bases between them. The germline V gene has CDR1 SQVTM and CDR2 ANQGSEA. The CDR3 runs to 13 residues. DNA of the CDR3: TGCAGCGTTGAACAGGGCGGAGGGGAGCCCCAGCATTTT. Protein product: CSVEQGGGEPQHF.

The CDR3 is CASSFSDNEQFF. CDR3 coding DNA: TGTGCCAGCAGTTTCAGTGACAATGAGCAGTTCTTC. The chain has TRBV12-3 or TRBV12-4 and TRBJ2-1; no definite D call. V was clipped by 3 bases and J by 5 bases, with 5 bases between them. CDR3 size: 12 residues.

For this clone: The sample carries other DNA sequences with the same CDR3. V gene TRBV18 combines with J gene TRBJ2-7, with D maybe TRBD2 (6 bases). CDR1 is KGHSH, CDR2 LQKENI, per germline. V was clipped by 2 bases and J by 2 bases, with 19 bases between them. The CDR3 has 17 amino acids. The CDR3 region is CASSPAQTGGGTYEQYF. The CDR3 coding sequence is TGTGCCAGCTCACCAGCCCAAACAGGAGGAGGGACCTACGAGCAGTACTTC. The full variable domain, its missing parts supplied by reference TRBV18 and TRBJ2-7, is NAGVMQNPRHLVRRRGQEARLRCSPMKGHSHVYWYRQLPEEGLKFMVYLQKENIIDESGMPKERFSAEFPKEGPSILRIQQVVRGDSAAYFCASSPAQTGGGTYEQYFGPGTRLTVT.

This chain links TRBV27 with TRBJ2-7, with D tentatively TRBD2 (6 bases). The V gene lost 5 bases and the J gene lost 3 bases, with 17 bases spanning the gap. Germline V gives CDR1 MNHEY, CDR2 SMNVEV (reference sequence). The CDR3 is 15 residues long. The CDR3 reads CASSPTSALYYEQYF. Here the CDR3 DNA reads TGTGCCAGCAGTCCGACTAGTGCCCTTTACTACGAGCAGTACTTC.

The J gene is TRBJ2-1, the V gene TRBV19; D remains ambiguous. CDR1 and CDR2 from the germline V gene are LNHDA and SQIVND (reference sequence). This CDR3 spans 14 amino acids. Trimming took 3 bases from V and 2 from J, leaving 8 bases between them. The CDR3 DNA reads as TGTGCCAGTAGTATCCGAACTCCCTACAATGAGCAGTTCTTC. This encodes CASSIRTPYNEQFF.

The chain employs TRBV7-2 and TRBJ2-3, with a weak D call TRBD2 (5 bases). The V and J ends lost 2 bases and 5 bases respectively, with 11 bases between them. Germline assignment: CDR1 SGHTA and CDR2 FQGNSA. The CDR3 loop spans 14 amino acids. CDR3 coding DNA: TGTGCCAGCAGCTTAAGAGGACGGGGAGATACGCAGTATTTT. Its protein is CASSLRGRGDTQYF.

V usage is TRBV20-1 and J usage is TRBJ1-3; D gene ambiguous. The CDR3 is made up of 13 amino acids. Between the trimmed V and J ends, which lost 3 bases and 2 bases, there was a span of 8 bases. Germline values: CDR1 DFQATT, CDR2 SNEGSKA (reference sequence). CDR3 amino acids: CSASREAGNTIYF. In DNA, the CDR3 is TGCAGTGCTAGTAGGGAGGCTGGAAACACCATATATTTT.

The chain carries TRBV3-1 (or the pseudogene TRBV3-2) and TRBJ2-3, with TRBD2 identical over 7 bases. V shed 4 bases, J shed 2 bases, and the junction held 3 bases outside the gene matches. The V gene's germline CDR1 is LGHDT and CDR2 YNNKEL (reference sequence). The CDR3 is made up of 14 amino acids. CDR3 bases: TGTGCCAGCAGCCTAGGACTAGTCACAGATACGCAGTATTTT. It is translated as CASSLGLVTDTQYF.

This clone was seen just once. This chain joins TRBV7-2 and TRBJ1-1; 8 positions agree with TRBD1. V trimming: 5 bases; J trimming: 6 bases; junction bases outside the gene matches: 11. This CDR3 is 15 amino acids long. Germline CDR1 SGHTA, CDR2 FQGNSA. The CDR3 reads CASSPNGQGGAEAFF. The CDR3, as DNA: TGTGCCAGCAGCCCCAATGGACAGGGTGGGGCTGAAGCTTTCTTT.